These 10 T cell receptor beta chains came from one sample sequenced in a study of post-analysis software for immune sequencing data. Study-wide findings and caveats: A handful of TRBV segments appeared more often in patients than in controls, and TRBV5-6, TRBV5-1 and TRBV20-1 were among these.

Their target antigens are unknown. Researchers reported that TCR beta cDNA libraries carried unique molecular identifiers. TCRdb re-analysed the PCR reads in MiXCR, keeping a single row per CDR3 protein. The sample contains approximately 730,000 distinct CDR3 sequences, 25% to 30% of which appear only once. Material for sequencing was blood. Receptors were obtained from a girl aged 5 to 17 with multiple sclerosis.

This clonotype was picked up one time. At one boundary the junction diverges from the germline segment, which might be a read error. The chain recombines TRBV6-5 with TRBJ2-1; D unclear. The CDR3 runs to 11 residues. Germline V lookup: CDR1 MNHEY, CDR2 SVGAGI. The CDR3 sequence: CAGRRHNEQFF. The CDR3 nucleotides read TGTGCCGGCAGGCGCCACAATGAGCAGTTCTTC.

This chain connects TRBV28 to TRBJ2-4, with 8 bases matching TRBD1. V was pared by 10 bases and J by 13 bases, with 18 bases of the junction left unmatched. Germline V gene sequence: CDR1 MDHEN, CDR2 SYDVKM. CDR3 length: 14 residues. As DNA, the CDR3 is TGTGCCACCCTAAACCGGGACAGGTCTTTGGAGCAGTACTTC. This sequence encodes CATLNRDRSLEQYF. Full variable domain (missing parts from reference TRBV28 and TRBJ2-4): DVKVTQSSRYLVKRTGEKVFLECVQDMDHENMFWYRQDPGLGLRLIYFSYDVKMKEKGDIPEGYSVSREKKERFSLILESASTNQTSMYLCATLNRDRSLEQYFGAGTRLSVL.

This clonotype was recorded once. It may be a read error: a sequence one base away is much more abundant. This rearrangement joins TRBV12-5 to TRBJ2-1; 10 nucleotides agree with TRBD1. Trimming took 3 bases from V and 8 from J; bases not matched to a gene: 7. The CDR3 extends over 15 amino acids. Germline lookup yields CDR1 LGHNT and CDR2 FRNRAP. DNA for the CDR3: TGTGCTAGTGGTTTAGGGGACAGGGGTATCGATGAGCAGTTCTTC. Amino acid sequence: CASGLGDRGIDEQFF.

In this sample, this clonotype turned up a few times. The gene calls are TRBV29-1 and TRBJ2-3, with D perhaps TRBD1 or TRBD2 (6 bases each). Germline CDR1 is SQVTM and CDR2 is ANQGSEA. The CDR3 runs 11 residues. Trimming shortened V by 7 bases and J by 8 bases, and 13 bases separated the two germline ends. The CDR3 DNA follows: TGCAGCGAAATTAAGGGGGGTACGCAGTATTTT. Amino acids: CSEIKGGTQYF.

The chain combines TRBV5-1 with TRBJ1-2, with a tentative D call TRBD1 (5 bases). The CDR3 length is 15 residues. V was shortened by 0 bases and J by 1 base, with 10 bases between the two germline ends. CDR1 SGHRS and CDR2 YFSETQ come from the germline V gene. The CDR3 here is CASSLVRGDNYGYTF. In DNA form, the CDR3 reads TGCGCCAGCAGCTTGGTGAGGGGCGATAACTATGGCTACACCTTC.

The V call is TRBV20-1, the J call TRBJ1-2, with TRBD1 as a possible D gene (6 bases). Germline-derived CDR1 and CDR2 are DFQATT and SNEGSKA (reference sequence). V shed 1 base and J shed 4 bases, with 16 bases lying between them. The CDR3 covers 15 residues. CDR3 amino acids: CSARGEGGFAYGYTF. CDR3 DNA: TGCAGTGCTAGAGGGGAGGGGGGCTTTGCCTATGGCTACACCTTC.

The sample holds a few counts of this clonotype. V and J are TRBV4-1 and TRBJ2-3; D possibly uses TRBD1 or TRBD2 (5 bases each). CDR3 length equals 16 residues. V lost 4 bases to trimming and J lost 2 bases, with 16 bases between them. The germline CDR1 and CDR2 sequences are MGHRA and YSYEKL. The CDR3 loop is CASSLRGVTDTDTQYF. The CDR3 region has the DNA TGCGCCAGCAGCCTAAGAGGGGTTACAGACACAGATACGCAGTATTTT.

The chain combines TRBV20-1 with TRBJ2-7, with D possibly TRBD1 on 5 matching bases. The V gene's germline CDR1 is DFQATT and CDR2 SNEGSKA (reference sequence). Trimming stripped 6 bases from V and 2 bases from J, with 14 bases between. This CDR3 spans 13 amino acids. CDR3 sequence reads: CSAHVTGTYEQYF. CDR3 sequence (DNA): TGCAGTGCCCACGTCACAGGTACCTACGAGCAGTACTTC.

The V and J genes are TRBV7-2 and TRBJ2-4, with D possibly being TRBD2 (5 bases). Germline CDR1 is SGHTA and CDR2 is FQGNSA. The CDR3 length is 15 residues. V was cut by 0 bases and J by 6 bases, with 12 bases left in between. CDR3: CASSLAAGVGNIQYF. Written as DNA, the CDR3 is TGTGCCAGCAGCTTAGCGGCCGGGGTGGGAAACATTCAGTACTTC.

This clonotype turned up a few times. The chain carries TRBV20-1 and TRBJ1-4; possible D gene TRBD1, 5 bases. Germline CDR1 reads DFQATT; CDR2 reads SNEGSKA (reference sequence). The CDR3 consists of 12 residues. Trimming removed 3 bases at V and 8 bases at J, with 10 bases between. The CDR3 bases are TGCAGTGCTAGGGGATCAGGGGAAAAACTGTTTTTT. This codes for CSARGSGEKLFF.